Listed below are T cell receptor beta chains from one sample, sequenced in a study of CD8+CD57+ T cells in acquired aplastic anemia. One entry per CDR3 protein results from TCRdb running MiXCR on the reads. The sample carries some 150,000 distinct CDR3 sequences, around half recorded once. The sample was sorted CD4+, CD8+, or CD8+CD57+ T cells (not recorded which) from PBMCs. These receptors originate from a human donor with aplastic anemia. Both conserved end residues are part of each CDR3. Fields, in order: clone size, J gene, V gene, D gene, CDR3 protein, CDR3 DNA. A D gene is named only where the DNA matches it firmly. A row's size may be missing; if present it is once, few, many or a size class.

NA TRBJ2-7 TRBV20-1 TRBD1 CSAGTGDLYEQYF TGCAGTGCTGGGACAGGGGATCTCTACGAGCAGTACTTC
NA TRBJ1-5 TRBV2 NA CASSEAGDRLGNQPQHF TGTGCCAGCAGTGAAGCGGGAGACAGGCTAGGGAATCAGCCCCAGCATTTT
NA TRBJ2-1 TRBV19 NA CASSTQSYNEQFF TGTGCCAGTAGTACTCAGAGCTACAATGAGCAGTTCTTC
NA TRBJ2-1 TRBV10-3 NA CAIRDTGYEQFF TGTGCCATCAGGGATACAGGGTACGAGCAGTTCTTC
many TRBJ1-2 TRBV9 TRBD1 CASSPGGGTDPYGYTF TGTGCCAGCAGCCCAGGGGGGGGGACAGATCCCTATGGCTACACCTTC
many TRBJ1-5 TRBV20-1 NA CSARPTTGFQPQHF TGCAGTGCTAGACCAACGACAGGTTTCCAGCCCCAGCATTTT
few TRBJ1-1 TRBV7-8 TRBD1 CASSWTGGDTEAFF TGTGCCAGCAGCTGGACAGGGGGGGACACTGAAGCTTTCTTT
NA TRBJ2-3 TRBV6-1 TRBD2 CASSELAGGEDTQYF TGTGCCAGCAGTGAACTAGCGGGGGGGGAAGATACGCAGTATTTT
few TRBJ2-5 TRBV19 TRBD1 CASSIGRGSGQTQYF TGTGCCAGTAGTATAGGCAGGGGGAGCGGACAGACCCAGTACTTC
NA TRBJ1-4 TRBV24-1 NA CATSDPGREKLFF TGTGCCACCAGTGACCCCGGACGGGAAAAACTGTTTTTT
many TRBJ1-6 TRBV2 NA CASRSSSYNSPLHF TGTGCCAGCAGATCTAGCTCCTATAATTCACCCCTCCACTTT
NA TRBJ1-2 TRBV10-3 TRBD1 CAISRDTGTENYGYTF TGTGCCATCAGTAGAGATACCGGGACAGAGAACTATGGCTACACCTTC
many TRBJ2-7 TRBV9 NA CASSVGGLSYEQYF TGTGCCAGCAGCGTGGGCGGATTATCCTACGAGCAGTACTTC
many TRBJ2-3 TRBV20-1 TRBD2 CSARPRLARTTDTQYF TGCAGTGCTAGACCAAGACTAGCAAGGACCACAGATACGCAGTATTTT
many TRBJ2-3 TRBV9 NA CASSVVRETDTQYF TGTGCCAGCAGCGTAGTCAGGGAAACAGATACGCAGTATTTT
many TRBJ1-1 TRBV10-3 NA CAIRTGNTEAFF TGTGCCATCAGGACAGGGAACACTGAAGCTTTCTTT
many TRBJ1-5 TRBV7-8 NA CASSRGWGSNQPQHF TGTGCCAGCAGCCGAGGCTGGGGTAGCAATCAGCCCCAGCATTTT
once TRBJ2-1 TRBV29-1 TRBD2 CSVEGTSGGSYNEQFF TGCAGCGTTGAGGGGACTAGCGGGGGGTCCTACAATGAGCAGTTCTTC
NA TRBJ2-3 TRBV29-1 TRBD2 CSVDPSGSGDTQYF TGCAGCGTTGACCCTAGCGGGAGCGGGGATACGCAGTATTTT
NA TRBJ2-7 TRBV5-6 TRBD2 CASSSAGASSYEQYF TGTGCCAGCAGCTCAGCGGGGGCCAGCTCCTACGAGCAGTACTTC
many TRBJ2-5 TRBV6-2/TRBV6-3 TRBD2 CASNFGGGQETQYF TGTGCCAGCAACTTCGGGGGGGGACAAGAGACCCAGTACTTC
NA TRBJ2-7 TRBV10-3 TRBD1 CAISGTGGSYEQYF TGTGCCATCAGTGGGACAGGGGGTAGCTACGAGCAGTACTTC
NA TRBJ2-7 TRBV6-1 NA CASSLTGLGLYEQYF TGTGCCAGCAGCCTTACGGGGCTAGGCCTCTACGAGCAGTACTTC
NA TRBJ2-1 TRBV29-1 TRBD1 CSVEEAGTGSDEQFF TGCAGCGTTGAAGAGGCCGGGACAGGGTCGGATGAGCAGTTCTTC
many TRBJ2-5 TRBV11-2 NA CASSYREWETQYF TGTGCCAGCAGCTACAGGGAGTGGGAGACCCAGTACTTC
NA TRBJ2-5 TRBV9 TRBD1 CASSVDPPGGRQETQYF TGTGCCAGCAGCGTAGACCCGCCAGGGGGAAGACAAGAGACCCAGTACTTC
NA TRBJ1-6 TRBV4-1 TRBD1 CASSPGTGGTGVNSPLHF TGCGCCAGCAGCCCTGGGACAGGGGGGACGGGTGTCAATTCACCCCTCCACTTT
many TRBJ2-1 TRBV12-3/TRBV12-4 NA CASSLVGSSGNEQFF TGTGCCAGCAGTTTAGTGGGTTCCTCGGGCAATGAGCAGTTCTTC
many TRBJ2-7 TRBV5-4 NA CASSLDHYEQYF TGTGCCAGCAGCTTGGACCACTACGAGCAGTACTTC
few TRBJ1-1 TRBV25-1 NA CASGNAGYGAFF TGTGCCAGCGGAAACGCAGGGTATGGAGCTTTCTTT
NA TRBJ1-6 TRBV20-1 TRBD1 CSASSRTGGSPLHF TGCAGTGCTAGTAGTCGGACAGGGGGTTCACCCCTCCACTTT
NA TRBJ2-1 TRBV10-2 NA CASNRGGPWNEQFF TGCGCCAGCAACAGGGGGGGCCCTTGGAATGAGCAGTTCTTC
NA TRBJ2-5 TRBV5-6 NA CASSLGHLGGQETQYF TGTGCCAGCAGCTTGGGCCACTTGGGGGGCCAAGAGACCCAGTACTTC
many TRBJ2-5 TRBV3-1 TRBD2 CASSHHPGGALETQYF TGTGCCAGCAGCCATCATCCCGGGGGGGCCCTAGAGACCCAGTACTTC
many TRBJ2-1 TRBV6-1 NA CATNKGGNEQFF TGTGCCACCAACAAGGGGGGCAATGAGCAGTTCTTC
NA TRBJ1-2 TRBV2 NA CATSQVGVCGYTF TGTGCCACCTCGCAGGTGGGTGTTTGTGGCTACACCTTC
many TRBJ2-1 TRBV7-2 NA CASSSSGANEQFF TGTGCCAGCAGCTCCTCAGGGGCAAATGAGCAGTTCTTC
NA TRBJ1-1 TRBV7-2 NA CASSPWVRAEAFF TGTGCCAGCAGCCCTTGGGTTAGGGCTGAAGCTTTCTTT
once TRBJ1-2 TRBV4-3 NA CASSQELTVTSNYGYTF TGCGCCAGCAGCCAAGAGTTGACAGTCACCTCTAACTATGGCTACACCTTC
many TRBJ2-7 TRBV7-6 NA CASSVGAGYEQYF TGTGCCAGCAGTGTGGGGGCGGGTTACGAGCAGTACTTC
many TRBJ2-1 TRBV19 TRBD2 CASSIPRTSGTNEQFF TGTGCCAGTAGTATACCAAGGACTAGCGGGACCAATGAGCAGTTCTTC
NA TRBJ1-4 TRBV5-6 NA CASSLGDEELFF TGTGCCAGCAGCTTGGGGGATGAAGAACTGTTTTTT
NA TRBJ1-6 TRBV19 NA CASSQMGRNSPLHF TGTGCCAGTAGCCAAATGGGGCGCAATTCACCCCTCCACTTT
NA TRBJ1-1 TRBV20-1 NA CSASPRGGGVTEAFF TGCAGTGCTAGTCCCCGGGGAGGTGGGGTCACTGAAGCTTTCTTT
few TRBJ1-2 TRBV2 NA CASTGFQGYGYTF TGTGCCAGCACAGGATTCCAAGGCTATGGCTACACCTTC
many TRBJ1-1 TRBV7-8 NA CASSLGGRAREAFF TGTGCCAGCAGCTTAGGGGGGCGAGCTAGGGAAGCTTTCTTT
many TRBJ2-5 TRBV29-1 TRBD2 CSVEMTGGGAWTQYF TGCAGCGTTGAAATGACTGGCGGGGGGGCGTGGACCCAGTACTTC
NA TRBJ1-6 TRBV10-3 NA CAISDQFSSYNSPLHF TGTGCCATCAGTGACCAGTTTAGCTCCTATAATTCACCCCTCCACTTT
NA TRBJ1-1 TRBV20-1 TRBD1 CSTSLVTGTGNTEAFF TGCAGTACCTCTTTAGTAACCGGGACAGGGAACACTGAAGCTTTCTTT
NA TRBJ1-1 TRBV13 NA CASSPDGGGAFF TGTGCCAGCAGCCCTGACGGAGGCGGAGCTTTCTTT
many TRBJ1-1 TRBV4-1 TRBD1 CASSPPQGRTEAFF TGCGCCAGCAGCCCCCCACAGGGGAGGACTGAAGCTTTCTTT
NA TRBJ2-4 TRBV27 NA CASSLSQRAKNIQYF TGTGCCAGCAGTTTATCCCAGAGAGCCAAAAACATTCAGTACTTC
few TRBJ1-1 TRBV12-3/TRBV12-4 TRBD1 CASSSKQGVITEAFF TGTGCCAGCAGCTCCAAACAGGGGGTTATCACTGAAGCTTTCTTT
once TRBJ2-7 TRBV19 NA CASSIRGYSYEQYF TGTGCCAGTAGTATAAGAGGGTACTCCTACGAGCAGTACTTC
NA TRBJ2-3 TRBV9 NA CASSVLATDTQYF TGTGCCAGCAGCGTGCTAGCGACAGATACGCAGTATTTT